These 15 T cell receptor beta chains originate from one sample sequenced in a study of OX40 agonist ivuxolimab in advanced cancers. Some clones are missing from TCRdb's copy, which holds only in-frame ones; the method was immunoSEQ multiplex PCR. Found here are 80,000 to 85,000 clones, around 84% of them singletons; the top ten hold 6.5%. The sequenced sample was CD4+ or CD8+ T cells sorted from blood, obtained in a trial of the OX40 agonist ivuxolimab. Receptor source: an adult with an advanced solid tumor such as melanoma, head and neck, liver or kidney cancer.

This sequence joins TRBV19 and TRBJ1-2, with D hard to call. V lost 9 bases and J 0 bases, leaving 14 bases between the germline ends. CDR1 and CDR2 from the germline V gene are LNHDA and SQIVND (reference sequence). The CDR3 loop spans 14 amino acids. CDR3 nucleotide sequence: TGTGCCAGCTCCCTACAGATAACTAACTATGGCTACACCTTC. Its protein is CASSLQITNYGYTF.

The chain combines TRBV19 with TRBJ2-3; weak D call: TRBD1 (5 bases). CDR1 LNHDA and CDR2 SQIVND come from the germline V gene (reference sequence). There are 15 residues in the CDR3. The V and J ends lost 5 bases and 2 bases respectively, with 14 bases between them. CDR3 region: CASSPRAAYTDTQYF. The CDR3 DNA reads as TGTGCCAGTAGTCCCAGGGCTGCCTACACAGATACGCAGTATTTT.

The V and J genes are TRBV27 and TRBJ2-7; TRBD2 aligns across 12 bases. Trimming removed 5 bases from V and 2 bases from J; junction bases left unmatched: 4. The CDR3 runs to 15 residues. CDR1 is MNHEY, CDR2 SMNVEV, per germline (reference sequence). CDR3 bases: TGTGCCAGCAGTCCCCTAGCGGGGGGGACCTACGAGCAGTACTTC. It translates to CASSPLAGGTYEQYF.

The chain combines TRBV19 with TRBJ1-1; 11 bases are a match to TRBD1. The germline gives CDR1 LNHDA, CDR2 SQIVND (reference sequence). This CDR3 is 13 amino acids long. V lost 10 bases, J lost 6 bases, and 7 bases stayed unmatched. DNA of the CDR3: TGTGCCACCTCGGACAGGGGGCTCTCTGAAGCTTTCTTT. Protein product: CATSDRGLSEAFF.

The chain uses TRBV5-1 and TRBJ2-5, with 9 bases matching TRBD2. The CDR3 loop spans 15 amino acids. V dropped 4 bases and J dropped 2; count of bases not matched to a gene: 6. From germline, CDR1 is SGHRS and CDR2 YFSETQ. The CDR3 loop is CASSLGGRGQETQYF. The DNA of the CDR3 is TGCGCCAGCAGCCTTGGCGGGAGGGGACAAGAGACCCAGTACTTC.

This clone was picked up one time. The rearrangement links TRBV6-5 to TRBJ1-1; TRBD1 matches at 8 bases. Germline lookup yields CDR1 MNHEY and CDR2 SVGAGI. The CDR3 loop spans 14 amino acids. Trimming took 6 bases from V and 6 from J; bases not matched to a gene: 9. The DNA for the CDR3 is TGTGCCAGCAGACGGACAGGGACGGTCTCTGAAGCTTTCTTT. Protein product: CASRRTGTVSEAFF.

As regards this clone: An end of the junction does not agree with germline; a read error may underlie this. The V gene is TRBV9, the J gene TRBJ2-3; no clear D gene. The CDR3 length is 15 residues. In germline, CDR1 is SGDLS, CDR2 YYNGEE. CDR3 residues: CASSPRAESIDTQYF. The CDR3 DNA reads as TGTGCCAGCAGCCCCCGGGCCGAGAGCATAGATACGCAGTATTTT.

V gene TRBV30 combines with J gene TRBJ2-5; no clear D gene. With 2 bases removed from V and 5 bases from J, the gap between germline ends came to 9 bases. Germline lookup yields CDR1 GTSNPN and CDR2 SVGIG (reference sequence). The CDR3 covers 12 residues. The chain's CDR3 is CAWSTAMETQYF. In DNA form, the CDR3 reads TGTGCCTGGAGTACAGCAATGGAGACCCAGTACTTC.

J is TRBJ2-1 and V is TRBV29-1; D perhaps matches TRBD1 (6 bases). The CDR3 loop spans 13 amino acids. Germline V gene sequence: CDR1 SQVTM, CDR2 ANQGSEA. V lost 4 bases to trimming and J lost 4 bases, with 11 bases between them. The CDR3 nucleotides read TGCAGCGTTGGGGATACAGGGTACAATGAGCAGTTCTTC. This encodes CSVGDTGYNEQFF.

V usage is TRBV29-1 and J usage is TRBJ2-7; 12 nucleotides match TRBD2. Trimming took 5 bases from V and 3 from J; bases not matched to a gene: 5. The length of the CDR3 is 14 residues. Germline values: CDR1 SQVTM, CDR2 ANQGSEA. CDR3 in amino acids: CSVLTSGSGYEQYF. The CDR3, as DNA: TGCAGCGTTCTGACTAGCGGGAGTGGCTACGAGCAGTACTTC.

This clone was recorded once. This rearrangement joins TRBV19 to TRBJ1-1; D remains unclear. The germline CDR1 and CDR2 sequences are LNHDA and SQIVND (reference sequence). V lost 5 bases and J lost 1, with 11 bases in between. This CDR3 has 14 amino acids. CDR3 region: CASSELTENTEAFF. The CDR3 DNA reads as TGTGCCAGTAGTGAACTAACAGAGAACACTGAAGCTTTCTTT.

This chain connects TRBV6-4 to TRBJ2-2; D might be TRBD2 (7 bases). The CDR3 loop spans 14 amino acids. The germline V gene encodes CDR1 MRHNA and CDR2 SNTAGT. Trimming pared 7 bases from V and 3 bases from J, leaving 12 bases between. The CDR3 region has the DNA TGTGCCAGCATCGGGGGGCGGGACACCGGGGAGCTGTTTTTT. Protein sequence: CASIGGRDTGELFF.

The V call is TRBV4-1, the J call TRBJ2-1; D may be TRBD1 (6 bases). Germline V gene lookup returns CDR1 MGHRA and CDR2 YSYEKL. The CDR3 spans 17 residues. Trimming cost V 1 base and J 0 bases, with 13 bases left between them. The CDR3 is CASSQVSGTSSYNEQFF. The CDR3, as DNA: TGCGCCAGCAGCCAAGTTTCCGGGACAAGCTCCTACAATGAGCAGTTCTTC.

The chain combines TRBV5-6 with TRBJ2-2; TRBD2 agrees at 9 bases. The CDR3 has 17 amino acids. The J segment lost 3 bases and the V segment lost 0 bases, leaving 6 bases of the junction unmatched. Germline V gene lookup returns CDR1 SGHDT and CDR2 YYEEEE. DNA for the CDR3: TGTGCCAGCAGCTTGGCCGGGCTAGCGGGGTACACCGGGGAGCTGTTTTTT. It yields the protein CASSLAGLAGYTGELFF.

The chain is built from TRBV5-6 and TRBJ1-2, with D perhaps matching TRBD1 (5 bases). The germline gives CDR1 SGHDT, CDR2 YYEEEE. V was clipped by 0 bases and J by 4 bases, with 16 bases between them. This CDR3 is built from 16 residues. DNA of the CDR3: TGTGCCAGCAGCTTGGTTCCCGGGACGGCACCCTATGGCTACACCTTC. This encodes CASSLVPGTAPYGYTF.